This T cell receptor beta chain is from a study of technical replicates of blood from a few donors. Assay used: immunoSEQ multiplex PCR; TCRdb lists only in-frame clones, some missing. The repertoire has tens of thousands of clones, 94% of them found once; the top ten carry approximately 0.41%. The source of this sequence is a human donor in good health. The sample taken for sequencing was T cells isolated from PBMCs.

In nucleotides, the CDR3 is TGTGCCAGCAGTAGGACTTACGATGGCTACACCTTC. Its protein product is CASSRTYDGYTF. The chain couples TRBV25-1 to TRBJ1-2; D remains ambiguous. The germline gives CDR1 MGHDK, CDR2 SYGVNS. V lost 5 bases to trimming and J lost 6 bases, with 10 bases between them. The CDR3 has 12 amino acids.